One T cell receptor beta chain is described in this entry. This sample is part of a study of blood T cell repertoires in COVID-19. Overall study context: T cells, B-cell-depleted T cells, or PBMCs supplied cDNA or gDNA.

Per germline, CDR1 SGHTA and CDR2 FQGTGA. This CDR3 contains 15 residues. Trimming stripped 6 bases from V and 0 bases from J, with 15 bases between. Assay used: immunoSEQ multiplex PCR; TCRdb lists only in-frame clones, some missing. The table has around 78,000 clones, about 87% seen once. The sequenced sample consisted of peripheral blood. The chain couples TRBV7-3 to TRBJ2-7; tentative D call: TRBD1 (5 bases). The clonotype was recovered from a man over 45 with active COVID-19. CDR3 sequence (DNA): TGTGCCAGCAGTGCCCAGGGCGGCGGCTCCTACGAGCAGTACTTC. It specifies CASSAQGGGSYEQYF.